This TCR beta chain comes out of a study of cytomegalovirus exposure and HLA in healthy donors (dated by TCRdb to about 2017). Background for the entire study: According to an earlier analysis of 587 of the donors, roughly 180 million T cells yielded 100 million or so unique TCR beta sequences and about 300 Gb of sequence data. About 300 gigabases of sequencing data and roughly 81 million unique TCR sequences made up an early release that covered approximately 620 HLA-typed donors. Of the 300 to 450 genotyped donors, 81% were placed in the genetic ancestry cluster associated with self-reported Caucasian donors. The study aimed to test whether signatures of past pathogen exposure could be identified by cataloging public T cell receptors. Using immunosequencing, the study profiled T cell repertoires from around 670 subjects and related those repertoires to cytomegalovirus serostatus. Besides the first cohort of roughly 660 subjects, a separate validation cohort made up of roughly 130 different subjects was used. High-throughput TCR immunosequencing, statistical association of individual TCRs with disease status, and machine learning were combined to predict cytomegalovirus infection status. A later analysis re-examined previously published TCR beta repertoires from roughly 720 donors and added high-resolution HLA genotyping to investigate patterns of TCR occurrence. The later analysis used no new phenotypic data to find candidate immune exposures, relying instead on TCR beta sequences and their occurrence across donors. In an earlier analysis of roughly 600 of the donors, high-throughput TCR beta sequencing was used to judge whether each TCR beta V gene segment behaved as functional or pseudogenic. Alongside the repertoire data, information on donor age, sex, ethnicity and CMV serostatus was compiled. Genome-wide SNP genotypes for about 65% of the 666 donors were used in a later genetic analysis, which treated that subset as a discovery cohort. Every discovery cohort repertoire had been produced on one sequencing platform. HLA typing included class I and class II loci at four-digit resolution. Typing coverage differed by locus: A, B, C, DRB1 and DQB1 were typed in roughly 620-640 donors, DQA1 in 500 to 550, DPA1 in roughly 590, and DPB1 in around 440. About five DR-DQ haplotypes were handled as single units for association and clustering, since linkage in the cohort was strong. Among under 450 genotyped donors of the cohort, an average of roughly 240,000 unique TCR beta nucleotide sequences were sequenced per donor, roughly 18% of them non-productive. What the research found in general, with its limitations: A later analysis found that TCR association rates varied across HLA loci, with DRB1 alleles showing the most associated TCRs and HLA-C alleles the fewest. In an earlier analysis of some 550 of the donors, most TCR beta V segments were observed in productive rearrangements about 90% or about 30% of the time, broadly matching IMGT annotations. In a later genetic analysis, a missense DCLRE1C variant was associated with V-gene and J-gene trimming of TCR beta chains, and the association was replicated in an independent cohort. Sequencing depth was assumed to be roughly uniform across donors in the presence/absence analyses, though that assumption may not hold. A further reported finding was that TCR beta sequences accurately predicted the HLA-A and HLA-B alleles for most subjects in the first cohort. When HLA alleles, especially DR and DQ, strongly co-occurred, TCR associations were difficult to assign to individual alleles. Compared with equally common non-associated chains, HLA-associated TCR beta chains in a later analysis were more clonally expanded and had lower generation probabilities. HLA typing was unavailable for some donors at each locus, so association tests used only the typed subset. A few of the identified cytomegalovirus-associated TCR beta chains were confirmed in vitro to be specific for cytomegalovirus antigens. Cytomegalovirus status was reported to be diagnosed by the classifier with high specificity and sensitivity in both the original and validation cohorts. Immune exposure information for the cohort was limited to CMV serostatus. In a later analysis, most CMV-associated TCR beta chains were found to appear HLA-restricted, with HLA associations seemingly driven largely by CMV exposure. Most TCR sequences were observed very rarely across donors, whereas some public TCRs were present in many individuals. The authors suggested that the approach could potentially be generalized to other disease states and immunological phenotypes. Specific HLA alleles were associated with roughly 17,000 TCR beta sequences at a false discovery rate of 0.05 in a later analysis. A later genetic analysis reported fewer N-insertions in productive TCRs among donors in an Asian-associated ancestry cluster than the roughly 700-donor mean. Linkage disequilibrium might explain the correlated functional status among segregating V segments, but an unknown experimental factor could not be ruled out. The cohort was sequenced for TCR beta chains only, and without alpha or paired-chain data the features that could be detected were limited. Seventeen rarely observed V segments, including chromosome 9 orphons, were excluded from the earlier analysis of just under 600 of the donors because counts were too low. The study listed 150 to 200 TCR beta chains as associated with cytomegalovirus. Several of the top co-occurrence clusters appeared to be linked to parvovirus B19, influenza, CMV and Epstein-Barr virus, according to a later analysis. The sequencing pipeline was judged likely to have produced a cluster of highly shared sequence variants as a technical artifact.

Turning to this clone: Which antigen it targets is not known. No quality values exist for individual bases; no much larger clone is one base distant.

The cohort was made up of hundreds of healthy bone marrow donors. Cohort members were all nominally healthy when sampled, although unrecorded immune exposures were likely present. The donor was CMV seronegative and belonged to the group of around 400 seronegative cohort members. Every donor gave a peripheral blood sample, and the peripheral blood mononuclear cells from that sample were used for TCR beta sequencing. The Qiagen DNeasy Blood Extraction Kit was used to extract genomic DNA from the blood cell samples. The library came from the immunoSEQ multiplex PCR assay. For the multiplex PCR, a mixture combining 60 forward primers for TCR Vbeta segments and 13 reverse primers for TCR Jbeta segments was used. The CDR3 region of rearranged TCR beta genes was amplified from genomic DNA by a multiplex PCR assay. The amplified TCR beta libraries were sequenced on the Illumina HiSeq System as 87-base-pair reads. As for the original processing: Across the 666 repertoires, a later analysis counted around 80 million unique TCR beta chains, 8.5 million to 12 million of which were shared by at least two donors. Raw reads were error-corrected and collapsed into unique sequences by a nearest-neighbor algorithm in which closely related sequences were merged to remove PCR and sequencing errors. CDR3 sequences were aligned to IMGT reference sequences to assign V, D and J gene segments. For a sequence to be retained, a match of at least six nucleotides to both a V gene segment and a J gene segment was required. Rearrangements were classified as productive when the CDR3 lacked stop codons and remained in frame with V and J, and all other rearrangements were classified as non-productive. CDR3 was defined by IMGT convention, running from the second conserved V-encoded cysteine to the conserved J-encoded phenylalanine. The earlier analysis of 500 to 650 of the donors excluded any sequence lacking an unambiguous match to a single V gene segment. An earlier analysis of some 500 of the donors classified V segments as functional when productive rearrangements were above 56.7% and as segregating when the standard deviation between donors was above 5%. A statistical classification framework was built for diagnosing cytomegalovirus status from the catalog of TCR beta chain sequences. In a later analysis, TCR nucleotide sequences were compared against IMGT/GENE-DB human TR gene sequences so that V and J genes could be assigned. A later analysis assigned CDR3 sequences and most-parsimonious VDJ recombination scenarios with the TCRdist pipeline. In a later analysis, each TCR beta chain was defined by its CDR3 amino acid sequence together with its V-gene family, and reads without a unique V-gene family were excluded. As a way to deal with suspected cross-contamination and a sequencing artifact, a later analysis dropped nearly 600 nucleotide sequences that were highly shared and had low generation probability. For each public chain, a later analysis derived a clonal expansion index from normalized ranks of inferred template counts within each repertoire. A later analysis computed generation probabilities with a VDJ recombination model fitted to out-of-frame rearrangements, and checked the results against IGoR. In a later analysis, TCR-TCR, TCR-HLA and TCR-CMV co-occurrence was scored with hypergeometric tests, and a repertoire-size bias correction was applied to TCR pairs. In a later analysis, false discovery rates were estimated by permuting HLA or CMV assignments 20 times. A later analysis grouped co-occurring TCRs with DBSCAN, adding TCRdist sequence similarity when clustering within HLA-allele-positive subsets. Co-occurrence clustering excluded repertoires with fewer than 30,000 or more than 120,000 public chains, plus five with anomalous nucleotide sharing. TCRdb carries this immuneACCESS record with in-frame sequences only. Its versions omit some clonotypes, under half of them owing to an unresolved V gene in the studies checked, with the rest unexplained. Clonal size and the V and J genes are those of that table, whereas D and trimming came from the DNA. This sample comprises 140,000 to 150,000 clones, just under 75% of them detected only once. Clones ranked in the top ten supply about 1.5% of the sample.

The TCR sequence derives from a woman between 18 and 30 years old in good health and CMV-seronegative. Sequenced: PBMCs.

The CDR3 is CASSRIGRVEQFF. Here is the DNA: TGTGCCAGTAGTAGGATCGGGAGGGTTGAGCAGTTCTTC. The V and J genes are TRBV19 and TRBJ2-1, and TRBD2 aligns with 8 junction nucleotides. Measured from the cysteine to the phenylalanine, the CDR3 is 13 residues long. Just the 39-base CDR3 DNA is kept, in frame starting at base 1. After removal of 4 bases from V and 9 bases from J, the junction retains 5 bases not matched to a gene. The germline V gene (reference sequence) provides CDR1 LNHDA and CDR2 SQIVND.